These 27 T cell receptor beta chains share one sample of origin, sequenced in a study of blood T cell repertoires in COVID-19. TCRdb keeps only in-frame clones here, not all; method: immunoSEQ multiplex PCR. The sample carries 290,000 or so clones, nearly 90% recorded once. The sample consisted of PBMCs or T cells enriched from blood (not recorded which). The receptor set was obtained from a woman between 18 and 29 years old with acute COVID-19.

The chain has TRBV24-1 and TRBJ2-2; 10 nucleotides line up with TRBD1. The CDR3 length is 15 residues. Germline values: CDR1 KGHDR, CDR2 SFDVKD. J was trimmed by 6 bases and V by 4 bases; bases with no gene match: 4. The chain's CDR3 is CATSDPGQGSGELFF. Here the CDR3 DNA reads TGTGCCACCAGTGACCCGGGACAGGGGTCCGGGGAGCTGTTTTTT.

The rearrangement links TRBV29-1 to TRBJ2-3, with D unclear. CDR1 is SQVTM and CDR2 is ANQGSEA in the germline V gene. The CDR3 has 16 residues. V was shortened by 0 bases and J by 4 bases, with 17 bases between the two germline ends. CDR3 nucleotides: TGCAGCGTTGAAGAACAATTCCTAGATCCCCCAGATACGCAGTATTTT. Encoded protein: CSVEEQFLDPPDTQYF.

This clone was seen once. The chain employs TRBV6-5 and TRBJ2-7; 7 nucleotides agree with TRBD1. The CDR3 extends over 13 amino acids. Germline values: CDR1 MNHEY, CDR2 SVGAGI. J was trimmed by 3 bases and V by 4 bases; bases with no gene match: 3. CDR3 region: CASSSGQDYEQYF. The CDR3 DNA is TGTGCCAGCAGTTCCGGACAGGACTACGAGCAGTACTTC.

This clone showed up just once. The chain has TRBV27 and TRBJ2-7; tentative D call: TRBD1 (5 bases). CDR1 and CDR2 (germline): MNHEY, SMNVEV (reference sequence). V lost 9 bases, J lost 6 bases, and 12 bases lay in between. The CDR3 totals 11 residues. In DNA, the CDR3 is TGTGCCAGTCTTCAGGGTATCGAGCAGTACTTC. The encoded protein is CASLQGIEQYF.

The table lists this clone with a count of one. The rearrangement uses TRBV5-1 and TRBJ2-3; 8 bases line up with TRBD2. Germline CDR1 is SGHRS and CDR2 is YFSETQ. V lost 3 bases, J lost 2 bases, and 8 bases stayed unmatched. This CDR3 spans 16 amino acids. CDR3 in DNA: TGCGCCAGCAGCTGGAGGACTAGCAGAACCACAGATACGCAGTATTTT. Protein: CASSWRTSRTTDTQYF.

This rearrangement joins TRBV7-6 to TRBJ2-3; possible D gene TRBD1, 5 bases. V lost 6 bases, J lost 5 bases, and 9 bases lay in between. Germline V gene data show CDR1 as SGHVS and CDR2 as FNYEAQ. The CDR3 totals 12 residues. Here the CDR3 reads CASSFRVDTQYF. In DNA, the CDR3 is TGTGCCAGCAGTTTCAGGGTAGATACGCAGTATTTT.

The chain joins TRBV6-5 to TRBJ2-7, with 7 positions matching TRBD1. The junction had 4 bases not matched to a gene; V was cut back by 5 bases and J by 0 bases. CDR3 length equals 14 residues. CDR1 and CDR2 from the germline V gene are MNHEY and SVGAGI. CDR3 bases: TGTGCCAGCAGTCGGACAGGTAGCTCCTACGAGCAGTACTTC. Protein product: CASSRTGSSYEQYF.

This clone was recorded a few times. J is TRBJ1-4 and V is TRBV28, with a tentative D call TRBD1 (5 bases). Trimming removed 6 bases at V and 8 bases at J, with 19 bases between. From germline, CDR1 is MDHEN and CDR2 SYDVKM. The CDR3 sequence is 15 residues long. CDR3 region: CASSPSTGSPEKLFF. The CDR3 DNA reads as TGTGCCAGCAGCCCATCAACAGGCTCCCCAGAAAAACTGTTTTTT.

This sequence joins TRBV5-1 and TRBJ1-1, with D perhaps TRBD1 (6 bases). Germline lookup yields CDR1 SGHRS and CDR2 YFSETQ. V lost 4 bases to trimming and J lost 3 bases, with 10 bases between them. This CDR3 region has 13 residues. Written as DNA, the CDR3 is TGCGCCAGCAGCGTGGACAGCTACACTGAAGCTTTCTTT. This codes for CASSVDSYTEAFF.

This chain joins TRBV5-1 and TRBJ1-1; D is possibly TRBD1 (6 bases). The CDR3 consists of 14 residues. Trimming pared 5 bases from V and 8 bases from J, leaving 19 bases between. The germline gives CDR1 SGHRS, CDR2 YFSETQ. CDR3 coding DNA: TGCGCCAGCAGTCCCGGCGGCGCAGGGGCGGAAGCTTTCTTT. It codes for CASSPGGAGAEAFF.

This chain links TRBV3-1 (or the pseudogene TRBV3-2) with TRBJ1-1, with 9 bases identical to TRBD1. J gave up 11 bases and V 4 bases, and 11 bases lay outside the gene matches. This CDR3 region has 14 residues. Germline values: CDR1 LGHDT, CDR2 YNNKEL (reference sequence). CDR3 coding DNA: TGTGCCAGCAGCCCCTGGGACAGGGATAGGCGGGCTTTCTTT. It specifies CASSPWDRDRRAFF.

The chain couples TRBV2 to TRBJ1-2; D possibly corresponds to TRBD1 (6 bases). Germline loops: CDR1 SNHLY, CDR2 FYNNEI. CDR3 size: 16 residues. V was clipped by 4 bases and J by 8 bases, with 23 bases between them. The DNA of the CDR3 is TGTGCCAGCAGTGCCCGGGACACCTTGGGGGAGGGGGGCTACACCTTC. It encodes CASSARDTLGEGGYTF.

The rearrangement uses TRBV9 and TRBJ2-7; weak D call: TRBD2 (6 bases). Trimming took off 4 bases at V and 3 bases at J, with 11 bases between the two ends. Germline lookup yields CDR1 SGDLS and CDR2 YYNGEE. CDR3 length: 13 amino acids. CDR3: CASSPPGGYEQYF. DNA of the CDR3: TGTGCCAGCAGCCCCCCCGGGGGCTACGAGCAGTACTTC.

This chain links TRBV28 with TRBJ1-1, with D hard to call. Trimming cost V 3 bases and J 6 bases, with 8 bases left between them. This CDR3 has 12 amino acids. CDR1 MDHEN and CDR2 SYDVKM come from the germline V gene. Here the CDR3 DNA reads TGTGCCAGCAGTTTTGGGCTCGCTGAAGCTTTCTTT. Translated, it gives CASSFGLAEAFF.

The V and J genes are TRBV11-2 and TRBJ2-1; 15 nucleotides match TRBD2. V shed 1 base and J 8 bases; nucleotides not matched to a gene: 9. The CDR3 totals 18 residues. The V gene's germline CDR1 is SGHAT and CDR2 FQNNGV. Written as DNA, the CDR3 is TGTGCCAGCAGCTTAGTACATGGACTAGCGGGAGGGTTCGATGAGCAGTTCTTC. The encoded protein is CASSLVHGLAGGFDEQFF. Using reference TRBV11-2 and TRBJ2-1 for the parts outside the CDR3, the full variable domain is EAGVAQSPRYKIIEKRQSVAFWCNPISGHATLYWYQQILGQGPKLLIQFQNNGVVDDSQLPKDRFSAERLKGVDSTLKIQPAKLEDSAVYLCASSLVHGLAGGFDEQFFGPGTRLTVL.

The count of this clone is one. The V call is TRBV19, the J call TRBJ2-7; D is possibly TRBD2 (5 bases). Germline loops: CDR1 LNHDA, CDR2 SQIVND (reference sequence). The CDR3 covers 14 residues. V shed 9 bases and J shed 6 bases, with 21 bases lying between them. The CDR3 nucleotides are TGTGCCAGCTCCCCCCGCGGGCCGCCGGGCGAGCAGTACTTC. Translating gives CASSPRGPPGEQYF.

This chain joins TRBV18 and TRBJ2-7, with TRBD1 identical over 7 bases. Germline CDR1 reads KGHSH; CDR2 reads LQKENI. The CDR3 is 16 residues long. Trimming took 3 bases from V and 2 from J; bases not matched to a gene: 10. For the CDR3, the DNA is TGTGCCAGCTCACCCGCCTTGACAGGGCGCGCCTACGAGCAGTACTTC. This codes for CASSPALTGRAYEQYF.

This clone has at least ten counts. Additional DNA sequences in this sample encode the identical CDR3. The CDR3: CASSLSGNTEAFF. In DNA, the CDR3 is TGTGCCAGCAGTTTGTCAGGGAACACTGAAGCTTTCTTT. The chain is built from TRBV28 and TRBJ1-1; D unclear. The V end lost 3 bases, the J end lost 1 base, and 6 bases lay between the germline ends. CDR3 length: 13 residues. The germline V gene encodes CDR1 MDHEN and CDR2 SYDVKM.

CDR3 region: CASSVGTGERAFF. Written as DNA, the CDR3 is TGTGCCAGCAGCGTAGGCACGGGGGAACGGGCTTTCTTT. The chain joins TRBV9 to TRBJ1-1; TRBD1 might be the D (5 bases). Trimming stripped 0 bases from V and 11 bases from J, with 14 bases between. CDR1 is SGDLS and CDR2 is YYNGEE in the germline V gene. This CDR3 comprises 13 residues.

The rearrangement joins TRBV28 to TRBJ1-4; 8 positions match TRBD1. Trimming took 6 bases from V and 6 from J; bases not matched to a gene: 6. Germline CDR1 and CDR2: MDHEN and SYDVKM. The CDR3 is made up of 14 amino acids. DNA of the CDR3: TGTGCCAGCAGCCCCGACAGGGGCCATGAAAAACTGTTTTTT. As protein: CASSPDRGHEKLFF.

The rearrangement joins TRBV7-9 to TRBJ2-7; 10 bases are shared with TRBD2. The CDR3 extends over 15 amino acids. The germline V gene encodes CDR1 SEHNR and CDR2 FQNEAQ (reference sequence). V gave up 3 bases and J gave up 6 bases; unmatched junction bases: 8. The CDR3, as DNA: TGTGCCAGCAGCTTCCAGAGCGGGAGGGCGGGCGAGCAGTACTTC. This translates into CASSFQSGRAGEQYF.

The table lists this clone with a count of one. This chain joins TRBV12-5 and TRBJ2-7; 9 nucleotides match TRBD1. Germline-derived CDR1 and CDR2 are LGHNT and FRNRAP. The CDR3 contains 13 residues. After removal of 8 bases from V and 2 bases from J, the junction contained 4 bases not matched to a gene. For the CDR3, the DNA is TGTGCTAGTTTGGGACAGGGAACCTACGAGCAGTACTTC. It is translated as CASLGQGTYEQYF. Full variable domain (remainder filled in from reference TRBV12-5 and TRBJ2-7): DARVTQTPRHKVTEMGQEVTMRCQPILGHNTVFWYRQTMMQGLELLAYFRNRAPLDDSGMPKDRFSAEMPDATLATLKIQPSEPRDSAVYFCASLGQGTYEQYFGPGTRLTVT.

This sequence joins TRBV28 and TRBJ2-3, with D tentatively TRBD2 (5 bases). V was pared by 3 bases and J by 6 bases, with 13 bases between. The CDR3 contains 14 residues. The germline V gene has CDR1 MDHEN and CDR2 SYDVKM. CDR3 region: CASSLDSVGDTQYF. The CDR3 region has the DNA TGTGCCAGCAGTTTGGACTCGGTGGGCGATACGCAGTATTTT.

This rearrangement joins TRBV5-6 to TRBJ2-6; 7 bases are shared with TRBD1. Germline V lookup: CDR1 SGHDT, CDR2 YYEEEE. With V trimmed by 2 bases and J by 4 bases, 12 bases remained unmatched. The CDR3 runs 18 residues. The CDR3 bases are TGTGCCAGCAGCTTTCGGGACAGTTACCTCTCGGGGGCCAACGTCCTGACTTTC. Translated: CASSFRDSYLSGANVLTF.

The chain uses TRBV11-2 and TRBJ1-6, with 9 bases fitting TRBD1. The J segment lost 9 bases and the V segment lost 1 base, leaving 4 bases of the junction unmatched. This CDR3 has 15 residues. The germline CDR1 and CDR2 sequences are SGHAT and FQNNGV. This chain's CDR3 is CASSLGTGDFSPLHF. As DNA, the CDR3 is TGTGCCAGCAGCTTAGGGACAGGGGATTTTTCACCCCTCCACTTT.

V and J are TRBV29-1 and TRBJ2-1; D possibly corresponds to TRBD1 (6 bases). Germline V gene data show CDR1 as SQVTM and CDR2 as ANQGSEA. The CDR3 has 15 residues. The V and J ends lost 5 bases and 2 bases respectively, with 16 bases between them. The CDR3 DNA is TGCAGCGTTCCAAGGGGGTACCACACCTACAATGAGCAGTTCTTC. This translates into CSVPRGYHTYNEQFF.

CDR3: CSVESTSNTEAFF. The CDR3 DNA reads as TGCAGCGTTGAGTCGACTTCGAACACTGAAGCTTTCTTT. This sequence joins TRBV29-1 and TRBJ1-1; unclear D gene. The CDR3 extends over 13 amino acids. Germline V lookup: CDR1 SQVTM, CDR2 ANQGSEA. The V end lost 3 bases, the J end lost 1 base, and 9 bases lay between the germline ends.